The rows below give T cell receptor beta chains drawn from one sample of a study of Graves' ophthalmopathy and Graves' hyperthyroidism. TCRdb re-called the multiplex PCR reads with MiXCR, one entry per CDR3 protein. Among 450,000 to 600,000 distinct CDR3 sequences listed, approximately 35% were seen once. Sample: peripheral blood or thyroid tissue (not recorded which). The receptors originated from an adult man with Graves' hyperthyroidism. The conserved cysteine and the conserved F or W are not part of the CDR3 here. A D gene is named only where the DNA matches it firmly.

.	TRBJ1-3	TRBV29-1	SVGTGGGNTIY
.	TRBJ2-7	TRBV15	ATSSHGYEQY
TRBD1	TRBJ2-7	TRBV29-1	SSEEGASSYEQY
.	TRBJ2-5	TRBV6-5	ASSYRQETQY
TRBD1	TRBJ1-2	TRBV20-1	SARDVAGGAGYGYT
.	TRBJ1-5	TRBV6-5	ASRLGLGQPQH
.	TRBJ2-2	TRBV10-1	ANSDVPYTGELF
.	TRBJ2-5	TRBV10-3	AISGETDNTGGETQY
.	TRBJ2-2	TRBV29-1	SVARGVGGELF
.	TRBJ2-5	TRBV28	ASSTPDGIQETQY
TRBD1	TRBJ1-1	TRBV7-9	ASSLRFDRGLAETF
TRBD1	TRBJ2-7	TRBV12-3/TRBV12-4	ASRSGGPYKQY
.	TRBJ2-7	TRBV20-1	SARDRGTTYEQY
.	TRBJ2-7	TRBV2	ASSEVGNEQY
.	TRBJ2-5	TRBV27	ASRTKQGSWQETQY
.	TRBJ2-7	TRBV19	ASSLHGQGSSYEQY
.	TRBJ1-6	TRBV6-5	ASSPRVESSPLH
.	TRBJ1-1	TRBV20-1	SARDQRPLNTEAF
.	TRBJ2-3	TRBV4-1	ASSHSGRMLTDTQY